There are a few counts of the clone carrying this T cell receptor (beta chain). The sample is drawn from a study of blood T cell repertoires in COVID-19. Only in-frame clones appear in the TCRdb table, and some are missing; sequencing was by immunoSEQ multiplex PCR. The sample lists roughly 190,000 clones, over 75% occurring once. Deletions cut 2 bases from V and 0 bases from J, with 11 bases between. The CDR3 is 16 residues long. Germline-derived CDR1 and CDR2 are MDHEN and SYDVKM. Sequencing was done on a sample of peripheral blood. The sequence derives from a woman aged 40 to 50 who had recovered from COVID-19. The V call is TRBV28, the J call TRBJ1-5, with D maybe TRBD1 (6 bases). CDR3 protein: CASSLLDSYSNQPQHF. The DNA of the CDR3 is TGTGCCAGCAGTTTACTGGACAGCTATAGCAATCAGCCCCAGCATTTT.